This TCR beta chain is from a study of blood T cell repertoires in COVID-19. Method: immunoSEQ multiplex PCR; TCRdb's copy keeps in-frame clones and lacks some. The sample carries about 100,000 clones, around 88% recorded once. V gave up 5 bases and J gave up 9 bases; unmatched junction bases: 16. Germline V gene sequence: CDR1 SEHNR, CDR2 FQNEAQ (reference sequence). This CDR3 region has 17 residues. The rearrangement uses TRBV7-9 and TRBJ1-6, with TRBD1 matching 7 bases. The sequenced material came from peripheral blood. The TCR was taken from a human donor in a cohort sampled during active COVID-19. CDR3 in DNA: TGTGCCAGCAGCCAAACGTCCACAGGGGAGTCGGGTTCACCCCTCCACTTT. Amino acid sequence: CASSQTSTGESGSPLHF.